This section outlines one TCR beta chain sequence together with its context. The target of this receptor is not known. No clone much larger than this one lies a single base away; base qualities are absent. This entry comes from a study of blood T cell repertoires in COVID-19 (TCRdb year 2020). Regarding the study in general: Samples covering the acute and convalescent phases of COVID-19 were provided by collaborators in the United States, Italy and Spain. The prospective study material was composed of cDNA or gDNA derived from T cells, B-cell-depleted T cells, or PBMCs. Deeply sampled blood TCRbeta repertoires from subjects exposed to, actively infected with, or recovered from COVID-19 were included in the dataset. A freely available public database, intended as a resource for researchers studying the immune response to SARS-CoV-2, is where the repertoires were released. The samples were drawn from two sources: the first 160 participants of the ongoing ImmuneRACE study, and 1,000 to 1,500 subjects contributed by 6 global collaborators. Sample metadata almost always included a de-identified subject ID, COVID-19 status, age in years and sex. Where HLA class I and class II types were available, the types were taken from metadata supplied by the sample provider, not from assay-based typing.

The immunoSEQ Assay, a bias-controlled multiplex PCR, was used to amplify TCRbeta CDR3 regions from genomic DNA. The authors' pipeline ran thus. Nucleated cell counts per sample were estimated from amplification of reference gene primers within the assay. To quantify the absolute abundance of each unique TCRbeta CDR3 rearrangement, sequence reads were collapsed and filtered. For each sample, productive Simpson clonality was calculated as the square root of Simpson's diversity index over productive rearrangements. TCRdb re-hosts the immuneACCESS table, in-frame sequences only. Its copies lack some clones; in the studies checked, an unresolved V gene accounts for under half of them, and the cause for the rest is not known. V and J calls plus clone size are reproduced from that table; the DNA served to infer D and trimming. The sample table holds around 100,000 clones, of which 90% were seen once. The ten largest clones take up about 5% of the sample.

Whole blood was collected in K2EDTA tubes by collaborating institutions according to the institutions' own protocols. Collaborator samples were shipped for TCRbeta analysis as frozen whole blood, isolated PBMCs, or DNA extracted from either sample type. The investigation overall reported the following: The quantity of clinical and demographic metadata differed by source and by participant and was supplied without curation.

Material: peripheral blood. This receptor was taken from a man aged 50-60 years with acute or convalescent COVID-19.

CDR3 loop: CASREQLKRDYGYTF. Here is the DNA: TGTGCCAGCAGAGAACAGCTGAAGAGGGACTATGGCTACACCTTC. This sequence uses TRBV2 and TRBJ1-2; the D gene lacks a confident call. From cysteine to phenylalanine, the CDR3 is 15 amino acids long. This entry keeps only the CDR3 DNA: 45 bases, framed from base 1. Trimming takes 6 bases from V and 3 bases from J, and the germline ends sit 17 bases apart. The germline V gene gives CDR1 as SNHLY and CDR2 as FYNNEI.